What follows is one T cell receptor beta chain and its context. This CDR3 has 13 amino acids. CDR1 and CDR2 from the germline V gene are SGHRS and YFSETQ. The ends were cut back, 1 base at V and 4 bases at J, with 9 bases in the middle. The PCR used 60 Vbeta and 13 Jbeta primers. Here immunoSEQ multiplex PCR was the method, and the copy in TCRdb shows in-frame clones only, minus some. The table has approximately 85,000 clones, around 77% seen once. The data originate from a study of cytomegalovirus exposure and HLA in healthy donors. The sample was PBMCs. This chain connects TRBV5-1 to TRBJ2-7, with TRBD2 as a possible D gene (7 bases). The receptor was derived from a man aged 30 to 39 in good health and CMV-seronegative. The CDR3 DNA reads TGCGCCAGCAGCTTGAAGGGGGGGTACGAGCAGTACTTC. Encoded protein: CASSLKGGYEQYF.